Listed below are T cell receptor beta chains from one sample, sequenced in a study of T cell repertoires in cytomegalovirus infection. Their antigens are not known. TCRdb ran MiXCR on the reads and lists one entry per CDR3 protein. The table lists roughly 180,000 distinct CDR3 sequences, less than 25% of them singletons, with 25% in the top ten. The sequencing here drew on CD8+ T cells from cultured PBMCs, taken from culture after CMV antigen stimulation. These receptors originate from a human donor in good health (CMV status not recorded). Some clones in this sample may be carry-over from other donors' samples. Each CDR3 is given with its conserved first and last residue. A D gene is named only where the DNA matches it firmly. Expanded clones get a size class; other rows say once, few or many, or leave the size out.

few	13	TRBJ2-7	.	TRBV5-4	TGTGCCAGCAGTACCGGGACAACCTACGAGCAGTACTTC	CASSTGTTYEQYF
few	15	TRBJ1-1	.	TRBV7-2	TGTGCCAGCAGCTTACGGGCAGGGATGAACACTGAAGCTTTCTTT	CASSLRAGMNTEAFF
few	20	TRBJ2-1	TRBD2	TRBV6-2/TRBV6-3	TGTGCCAGCAGCCATTCGCCGGGACTACTCCTCGCTGGCTCCTACAATGAGCAGTTCTTC	CASSHSPGLLLAGSYNEQFF
.	16	TRBJ1-3	.	TRBV7-3	TGTGCCAGCAGCCCAACTGGTGGGGGATTCGGAAACACCATATATTTT	CASSPTGGGFGNTIYF
.	14	TRBJ2-5	TRBD2	TRBV12-3/TRBV12-4	TGTGCCAGCAGTTTGACTAGCGGGGGGGAGACCCAGTACTTC	CASSLTSGGETQYF
few	17	TRBJ2-7	.	TRBV7-6	TGTGCCAGCAGCTTGGGTTCCGGGACGGGGAGCTCCTACGAGCAGTACTTC	CASSLGSGTGSSYEQYF
.	13	TRBJ2-7	TRBD1	TRBV4-3	TGCGCCAGCAGCCATCGGACAGGACCCGAGCAGTACTTC	CASSHRTGPEQYF
.	15	TRBJ1-2	TRBD1	TRBV27	TGTGCCAGCAGGACAGGGTTTGCCCCCCTATATGGCTACACCTTC	CASRTGFAPLYGYTF
few	15	TRBJ1-5	TRBD1	TRBV4-1	TGTGCCAGCAGCCAAGGGACAGGGGATCTTCAGCCCCAGCATTTT	CASSQGTGDLQPQHF
.	16	TRBJ2-3	TRBD2	TRBV7-2	TGTGCCAGCAGCTTTCGACTAGCGGGTTCGACAGATACGCAGTATTTT	CASSFRLAGSTDTQYF
.	12	TRBJ2-1	.	TRBV2	TGTGCCAGCAATAAGGGGCTCACTGAGCAGTTCTTC	CASNKGLTEQFF
.	15	TRBJ2-3	TRBD2	TRBV30	TGTGCCTGGACGCGCGGGAGCGCCGCCACAGATACGCAGTATTTT	CAWTRGSAATDTQYF
few	18	TRBJ1-1	.	TRBV7-2	TGTGCCAGCAGCTCCGAGGACTCACGACCTGATAAGGACACTGAAGCTTTCTTT	CASSSEDSRPDKDTEAFF
few	13	TRBJ1-1	.	TRBV7-6	TGTGCCAGCAGCTTAGAGCACCTCACTGAAGCTTTCTTT	CASSLEHLTEAFF
.	20	TRBJ2-1	.	TRBV25-1	TGTGCCAGCAGTGAATCCTCGGCAGCCAACACCCTATATACCTACAATGAGCAGTTCTTC	CASSESSAANTLYTYNEQFF
few	16	TRBJ2-5	TRBD2	TRBV7-2	TGTGCCAGCAGCCTCTCGTTACTAGCGGGGATGGAGACCCAGTACTTC	CASSLSLLAGMETQYF
.	15	TRBJ1-2	.	TRBV11-2	TGTGCCAGCAGCTCTACACAGTTAGCTAACTATGGCTACACCTTC	CASSSTQLANYGYTF
few	15	TRBJ2-3	.	TRBV6-5	TGTGCCAGCAGTTACTCGAGACAGGTCTCAGATACGCAGTATTTT	CASSYSRQVSDTQYF
.	18	TRBJ2-3	.	TRBV11-2	TGTGCCAGCAGCTTAAACGCGGGGTCCTATGGTAGTGGAGATACGCAGTATTTT	CASSLNAGSYGSGDTQYF
few	14	TRBJ2-7	.	TRBV7-9	TGTGCCAGCAGCGAGGACAGCCGCTCCTACGAGCAGTACTTC	CASSEDSRSYEQYF
.	14	TRBJ1-5	.	TRBV12-3/TRBV12-4	TGTGCCAGCAGTTTGAGACTATGGGATCAGCCCCAGCATTTT	CASSLRLWDQPQHF
many	15	TRBJ1-4	TRBD1	TRBV7-6	TGTGCCAGCAGGGCCCTGGACAGGGATGATGAAAAACTGTTTTTT	CASRALDRDDEKLFF
.	14	TRBJ1-2	.	TRBV6-1	TGTGCCAGCAGGGGGCCTCCCGGGGACTATGGCTACACCTTC	CASRGPPGDYGYTF
few	15	TRBJ2-7	.	TRBV15	TGTGCCACCAGCAGAGGGGAAGGCCTTACCTACGAGCAGTACTTC	CATSRGEGLTYEQYF
few	11	TRBJ1-1	.	TRBV7-9	TGTGCCACAGGGATGGGGCCTGAAGCTTTCTTT	CATGMGPEAFF
few	17	TRBJ2-3	TRBD2	TRBV9	TGTGCCAGCAGGCAGTGGGAGGGCAGTCTCCCCACAGATACGCAGTATTTT	CASRQWEGSLPTDTQYF
few	15	TRBJ2-6	.	TRBV7-2	TGTGCCAGCAGTAATTACCGATCTGGGGCCAACGTCCTGACTTTC	CASSNYRSGANVLTF
few	16	TRBJ2-5	TRBD2	TRBV12-3/TRBV12-4	TGTGCCAGCAGTACTATACTAGCGGGCGCCCAAGAGACCCAGTACTTC	CASSTILAGAQETQYF
few	15	TRBJ2-1	.	TRBV20-1	TGCAGTGCTAGAGGTATCCGAATGGGGGGCAATGAGCAGTTCTTC	CSARGIRMGGNEQFF
.	15	TRBJ2-1	TRBD1	TRBV27	TGTGCCAGCAGTTTAAAGAGGACAGGGGGAGGTGGGCAGTTCTTC	CASSLKRTGGGGQFF
.	13	TRBJ2-1	.	TRBV12-3/TRBV12-4	TGTGCCAGCGGGACATCCACCTACAATGAGCAGTTCTTC	CASGTSTYNEQFF
few	16	TRBJ1-5	.	TRBV7-2	TGTGCCAGCAGCCGCGAACCCCGGGAAAACAATCAGCCCCAGCATTTT	CASSREPRENNQPQHF
.	14	TRBJ2-1	TRBD1	TRBV27	TGTGCCAGCAGTTGGGACAGATCCTACAATGAGCAGTTCTTC	CASSWDRSYNEQFF
few	15	TRBJ2-1	TRBD2	TRBV5-6	TGTGCCAGCAGCACGACTAGCGGGGGGGCATGGGAGCAGTTCTTC	CASSTTSGGAWEQFF
.	18	TRBJ2-7	.	TRBV18	TGTGCCAGCTCACCGATGGGGGAGGACCGCCGTACTACCTACGAGCAGTACTTC	CASSPMGEDRRTTYEQYF
.	12	TRBJ1-1	.	TRBV7-8	TGTGCCAGCAGCTTGGGGGGGAGTGAAGCTTTCTTT	CASSLGGSEAFF
few	19	TRBJ1-5	TRBD1	TRBV2	TGTGCCAGCAGTCCATCATATGGACAGGGGGGCTATAGCAATCAGCCCCAGCATTTT	CASSPSYGQGGYSNQPQHF
.	14	TRBJ2-7	TRBD2	TRBV7-6	TGTGCCAGCAGCGGGGGGGTAGGGGCGTGGGAGCAGTACTTC	CASSGGVGAWEQYF
few	13	TRBJ2-2	.	TRBV20-1	TGCAGTGCCACCGACAGAAACACCGGGGAGCTGTTTTTT	CSATDRNTGELFF
few	16	TRBJ1-6	TRBD1	TRBV7-9	TGTGCCAGCAGCCCGCCGGCCTGGCAGGGGGGGACTCCCCTCCACTTT	CASSPPAWQGGTPLHF
many	14	TRBJ2-7	.	TRBV12-3/TRBV12-4	TGTGCCAGCTCGGACGGAAACTCGTTGGACGAGCAGTACTTC	CASSDGNSLDEQYF
.	12	TRBJ2-7	.	TRBV5-4	TGTGCCAGCAGCTTGGGATGGAACGAGCAGTACTTC	CASSLGWNEQYF
.	15	TRBJ2-7	.	TRBV27	TGTGCCAGCAGTTCCTCCCGGGACATGTCCGACGAGCAGTACTTC	CASSSSRDMSDEQYF
.	12	TRBJ2-4	TRBD2	TRBV12-3/TRBV12-4	TGTGCCAGCAGGGGTAGCGGGGGCCCGAATTACTTC	CASRGSGGPNYF
.	13	TRBJ2-5	.	TRBV4-1	TGCGCCAGCAGCCAAGACCTAAAGGAGACCCAGTACTTC	CASSQDLKETQYF
.	17	TRBJ1-6	.	TRBV7-2	TGTGCCAGCAGCTTAGATAGAGCAGGGACGAGGAATTCACCCCTCCACTTT	CASSLDRAGTRNSPLHF